Listed below are T cell receptor beta chains from one sample, sequenced in a study of blood T cell repertoires in COVID-19. TCRdb's copy holds only in-frame clones and misses some; the assay was immunoSEQ multiplex PCR. The sample includes some 97,000 clones, over 85% of them seen just once. The source material was peripheral blood. The receptors derive from a man aged 70-80 years with acute or convalescent COVID-19. Both conserved end residues are part of each CDR3. A D gene is named only where the DNA matches it firmly. Expanded clones are given a class, and other clones once, few, many or no size at all.

CDR3aa,CDR3nt,j_gene,len,v_gene,abundance,d_gene
CASSLSGVAGYNEQFF,TGTGCCAGCAGTTTGAGTGGGGTAGCGGGCTACAATGAGCAGTTCTTC,TRBJ2-1,16,TRBV28,once,TRBD2
CASGFGASPLHF,TGTGCCAGCGGGTTTGGGGCTTCACCCCTCCACTTT,TRBJ1-6,12,TRBV6-5,-,-
CASSPGQGEGYTF,TGCGCCAGCAGCCCTGGACAGGGTGAGGGCTACACCTTC,TRBJ1-2,13,TRBV5-1,-,TRBD1
CASSQRLAGVEETQYF,TGCGCCAGCAGTCAGAGATTAGCGGGAGTTGAAGAGACCCAGTACTTC,TRBJ2-5,16,TRBV10-1,-,TRBD2
CASSPQPNQPQHF,TGTGCCAGTAGTCCACAGCCTAATCAGCCCCAGCATTTT,TRBJ1-5,13,TRBV19,-,-
CASSFGGSYNEQFF,TGTGCCAGTAGTTTCGGGGGCTCCTACAATGAGCAGTTCTTC,TRBJ2-1,14,TRBV19,-,-
CASRAGTGSNQPQHF,TGTGCCAGCAGGGCCGGGACAGGTAGCAATCAGCCCCAGCATTTT,TRBJ1-5,15,TRBV28,-,TRBD1
CSAYPGEDTEAFF,TGCAGCGCGTACCCTGGGGAGGACACTGAAGCTTTCTTT,TRBJ1-1,13,TRBV29-1,-,-
CASSSDRGEKLFF,TGTGCCAGCTCCTCCGACAGGGGTGAAAAACTGTTTTTT,TRBJ1-4,13,TRBV18,-,TRBD1
CASSPQGQGNNQPQHF,TGTGCCAGCTCACCTCAAGGACAGGGTAACAATCAGCCCCAGCATTTT,TRBJ1-5,16,TRBV18,-,TRBD1
CASSYSKFAGAGYTF,TGTGCCAGCAGTTACTCGAAATTTGCGGGGGCCGGCTACACCTTC,TRBJ1-2,15,TRBV6-5,-,-
CSVDTVRTSGRPDTQYF,TGCAGCGTAGATACCGTTAGGACTAGCGGGAGACCAGATACGCAGTATTTT,TRBJ2-3,17,TRBV29-1,-,TRBD2
CASSPTGGSYTF,TGTGCCAGTAGTCCGACAGGGGGATCCTACACCTTC,TRBJ1-2,12,TRBV19,-,TRBD1
CASRGFRGKNYGYTF,TGTGCCAGCAGGGGATTTAGGGGGAAGAACTATGGCTACACCTTC,TRBJ1-2,15,TRBV6-5,-,-
CASSQDLGTANTEAFF,TGTGCCAGCAGCCAAGACCTGGGGACAGCGAACACTGAAGCTTTCTTT,TRBJ1-1,16,TRBV14,-,TRBD1
CASSLVTGSYNEQFF,TGTGCCAGCAGCCTCGTGACAGGCTCCTACAATGAGCAGTTCTTC,TRBJ2-1,15,TRBV3-1/TRBV3-2,-,-
CASSYSGTSGSGEQYF,TGTGCCAGCAGTTACTCTGGGACTAGCGGGAGCGGGGAGCAGTACTTC,TRBJ2-7,16,TRBV6-5,-,TRBD2
CAIKTSSGSDEQYF,TGTGCCATTAAGACTTCTAGCGGGAGTGACGAGCAGTACTTC,TRBJ2-7,14,TRBV10-3,-,TRBD2
CASSQGLGYEQYF,TGCGCCAGCAGCCAAGGTCTCGGCTACGAGCAGTACTTC,TRBJ2-7,13,TRBV4-1,-,-
CASSRDRVQPQHF,TGTGCCAGCAGTAGAGACAGGGTTCAGCCCCAGCATTTT,TRBJ1-5,13,TRBV28,-,TRBD1
CASSFYRGEVNEKLFF,TGTGCCAGCAGTTTTTACAGGGGAGAGGTTAATGAAAAACTGTTTTTT,TRBJ1-4,16,TRBV7-9,-,TRBD1
CASSLSGENTIYF,TGTGCCAGCAGCTTATCAGGGGAAAACACCATATATTTT,TRBJ1-3,13,TRBV7-2,-,-
CASSKTGAPSGNTIYF,TGTGCCAGCAGTAAGACAGGAGCTCCCTCTGGAAACACCATATATTTT,TRBJ1-3,16,TRBV27,-,-
CASRPGTGGFGEQFF,TGTGCCAGCAGGCCCGGGACAGGGGGTTTCGGTGAGCAGTTCTTC,TRBJ2-1,15,TRBV6-5,-,TRBD1
CAWSVAGGKNIQYF,TGTGCCTGGAGTGTAGCAGGGGGCAAAAACATTCAGTACTTC,TRBJ2-4,14,TRBV30,once,TRBD1
CASSYSIAGKTEQYF,TGTGCCAGCAGTTACTCGATAGCGGGGAAAACGGAGCAGTACTTC,TRBJ2-7,15,TRBV6-6,-,TRBD2
CASSNPLSGLAGKEETQYF,TGTGCCAGCAGCAACCCTCTATCGGGACTAGCGGGAAAAGAAGAGACCCAGTACTTC,TRBJ2-5,19,TRBV5-6,-,TRBD2
CASSQLGTSGRNEQFF,TGTGCCAGCAGCCAATTGGGGACTAGCGGGAGAAATGAGCAGTTCTTC,TRBJ2-1,16,TRBV14,once,TRBD2
CASSPGNGLAGYF,TGTGCCAGCTCACCAGGAAACGGGCTAGCGGGGTACTTC,TRBJ2-5,13,TRBV18,-,TRBD2
CASSTIAGGQETQYF,TGTGCCAGTAGTACCATAGCGGGGGGGCAAGAGACCCAGTACTTC,TRBJ2-5,15,TRBV19,-,TRBD2
CASGPWGADTQYF,TGTGCTAGTGGACCCTGGGGGGCAGATACGCAGTATTTT,TRBJ2-3,13,TRBV12-5,-,-
CASSVGQGANTEAFF,TGTGCCAGCAGCGTCGGACAGGGGGCGAACACTGAAGCTTTCTTT,TRBJ1-1,15,TRBV9,-,TRBD1
CAWSVGTSGGDEQFF,TGTGCCTGGAGTGTTGGGACTAGCGGGGGGGATGAGCAGTTCTTC,TRBJ2-1,15,TRBV30,-,TRBD2
CAIGPSGGFYEQYF,TGTGCCATCGGCCCAAGCGGGGGCTTCTACGAGCAGTACTTC,TRBJ2-7,14,TRBV10-3,-,TRBD2
CASSIRATGLSNYGYTF,TGTGCCAGTAGTATTCGGGCGACAGGGTTATCTAACTATGGCTACACCTTC,TRBJ1-2,17,TRBV19,-,TRBD1
CASSYFRDSTEAFF,TGTGCCAGCAGTTACTTCCGGGACTCCACTGAAGCTTTCTTT,TRBJ1-1,14,TRBV6-5,-,-
CAWSRGTEAFF,TGTGCCTGGAGTCGCGGCACTGAAGCTTTCTTT,TRBJ1-1,11,TRBV30,-,-
CASSLGQGANYGYTF,TGTGCCAGCAGCTTGGGACAGGGGGCTAACTATGGCTACACCTTC,TRBJ1-2,15,TRBV7-9,once,TRBD1
CASSALEEFFGGYTF,TGTGCCAGCAGTGCCTTGGAGGAGTTCTTCGGTGGCTACACCTTC,TRBJ1-2,15,TRBV27,-,-
CASSRFTGTMNTEAFF,TGTGCCAGCAGCAGATTCACCGGGACAATGAACACTGAAGCTTTCTTT,TRBJ1-1,16,TRBV7-2,once,-
CASSPVRVNPYNEQFF,TGTGCCAGCAGCCCCGTGCGGGTGAACCCCTACAATGAGCAGTTCTTC,TRBJ2-1,16,TRBV7-9,-,-
CASSLGLPGNEQYF,TGTGCCAGCAGCTTGGGACTCCCTGGGAACGAGCAGTACTTC,TRBJ2-7,14,TRBV13,-,-
CAISNRVGDTEAFF,TGTGCCATCAGCAACAGGGTAGGGGACACTGAAGCTTTCTTT,TRBJ1-1,14,TRBV10-3,-,-
CASSQTNEKLFF,TGTGCCAGCAGTCAAACTAATGAAAAACTGTTTTTT,TRBJ1-4,12,TRBV6-5,-,-
CASSEKQADGYTF,TGTGCCAGCAGTGAGAAACAGGCGGATGGCTACACCTTC,TRBJ1-2,13,TRBV6-1,-,-
CASSGGEWQNQYF,TGTGCCAGCAGCGGGGGGGAGTGGCAGAATCAGTACTTC,TRBJ2-4,13,TRBV7-2,-,TRBD2
CASSNWDRGPQETQYF,TGTGCCAGCAGTAATTGGGACAGGGGGCCCCAAGAGACCCAGTACTTC,TRBJ2-5,16,TRBV28,-,TRBD1
CARIYRGSSYEQYF,TGTGCCAGAATATACAGGGGATCGTCCTACGAGCAGTACTTC,TRBJ2-7,14,TRBV5-3,-,TRBD1
CAWGRQGTGELFF,TGTGCCTGGGGGAGACAGGGGACCGGGGAGCTGTTTTTT,TRBJ2-2,13,TRBV30,-,TRBD1
CATSDFGLAGGWQETQYF,TGTGCCACCAGTGATTTCGGACTAGCGGGGGGATGGCAAGAGACCCAGTACTTC,TRBJ2-5,18,TRBV24-1,-,TRBD2
CASSVDARSDEFF,TGTGCCAGCAGCGTAGATGCGAGGAGTGACGAGTTCTTC,TRBJ2-1,13,TRBV9,-,-
CASSHSAGGSSYNEQFF,TGCGCCAGCAGTCATTCCGCCGGGGGAAGCTCCTACAATGAGCAGTTCTTC,TRBJ2-1,17,TRBV5-1,-,-
CASQGDTYEQYF,TGTGCCAGCCAAGGGGATACCTACGAGCAGTACTTC,TRBJ2-7,12,TRBV4-2,-,-
CASSYTSGAITF,TGTGCCAGCAGTTACACGAGCGGGGCTATCACCTTC,TRBJ1-2,12,TRBV6-6,-,-
CASSLTANEKLFF,TGTGCCAGCAGCTTGACAGCAAATGAAAAACTGTTTTTT,TRBJ1-4,13,TRBV7-2,-,-
CAISESASGRSDTQYF,TGTGCCATCAGTGAGTCGGCTAGCGGGAGGTCAGATACGCAGTATTTT,TRBJ2-3,16,TRBV10-3,-,TRBD2
CASSESGNPNYGYTF,TGTGCCAGCAGTGAGTCAGGGAACCCCAACTATGGCTACACCTTC,TRBJ1-2,15,TRBV6-4,-,-
CASSPPGGARKWTEAFF,TGTGCCAGCAGCCCCCCGGGGGGCGCACGGAAGTGGACTGAAGCTTTCTTT,TRBJ1-1,17,TRBV28,-,-
CASSAKETQYF,TGTGCCAGCAGTGCCAAAGAGACCCAGTACTTC,TRBJ2-5,11,TRBV2,-,-